Presented here are 21 T cell receptor beta chains from one specimen sequenced in a study of CD8 T cells in ankylosing spondylitis. TCRdb reprocessed the 5' RACE reads with MiXCR, giving one entry per CDR3 protein. The table has some 340,000 distinct CDR3 sequences, about 15% seen once. The sample taken for sequencing was blood, either unsorted or a sorted T cell fraction (not recorded which). These receptors were collected from a male donor with ankylosing spondylitis or in good health (not recorded which).

The chain has TRBV24-1 and TRBJ2-1; TRBD2 aligns across 13 bases. CDR3 length equals 17 residues. Germline CDR1 KGHDR, CDR2 SFDVKD. V shed 5 bases, J shed 7 bases, and the junction held 10 bases outside the gene matches. The CDR3 sequence: CATSGTSGRDSQNEQFF. CDR3 nucleotide sequence: TGTGCCACCAGTGGAACTAGCGGGAGGGACTCTCAGAATGAGCAGTTCTTC.

The genes are TRBV5-1 and TRBJ2-6, with TRBD1 as a possible D gene (5 bases). Trimming removed 0 bases from V and 4 bases from J, with 11 bases in between. Germline assignment: CDR1 SGHRS and CDR2 YFSETQ. This CDR3 is 16 amino acids long. CDR3 coding DNA: TGCGCCAGCAGCTTGGGACCAGGGAACGGGGCCAACGTCCTGACTTTC. Translated, it gives CASSLGPGNGANVLTF.

In this sample, this clonotype turned up a few times. V usage is TRBV11-1 and J usage is TRBJ2-1; tentatively, D is TRBD2 (6 bases). The CDR3 runs 19 residues. Trimming shortened V by 0 bases and J by 0 bases, and 18 bases separated the two germline ends. Germline V gives CDR1 SGHAT, CDR2 FQDESV (reference sequence). Here the CDR3 DNA reads TGTGCCAGCAGCTTAGCGCGGGACCTAGGGGTTGGCTCCTACAATGAGCAGTTCTTC. As protein: CASSLARDLGVGSYNEQFF.

This clonotype was seen a few times. This chain links TRBV20-1 with TRBJ2-1, with D perhaps matching TRBD1 (6 bases). The CDR3 sequence is 11 residues long. V lost 6 bases to trimming and J lost 10 bases, with 13 bases between them. Germline V lookup: CDR1 DFQATT, CDR2 SNEGSKA (reference sequence). The CDR3 here is CSAGDIREQFF. In nucleotides, the CDR3 is TGCAGTGCCGGGGACATTCGGGAGCAGTTCTTC.

This sequence joins TRBV3-1 and TRBJ1-1; D possibly corresponds to TRBD1 (5 bases). Between the trimmed V and J ends, which lost 4 bases and 3 bases, there was a span of 9 bases. The CDR3 contains 13 residues. Germline CDR1 is LGHDT and CDR2 is YNNKEL (reference sequence). CDR3 loop: CASSPSRDTEAFF. The CDR3 region has the DNA TGTGCCAGCAGCCCTTCCAGGGACACTGAAGCTTTCTTT.

A few counts support this clonotype. The V gene is TRBV4-1, the J gene TRBJ1-2; D is possibly TRBD1 (5 bases). The CDR3 length is 15 residues. Per the germline V gene, CDR1 is MGHRA and CDR2 is YSYEKL. With 4 bases removed from V and 1 base from J, the gap between germline ends came to 13 bases. The CDR3 nucleotides are TGCGCCAGCAGCCTTTTTGTGGGACTTAACTATGGCTACACCTTC. This codes for CASSLFVGLNYGYTF.

V and J are TRBV12-3 or TRBV12-4 and TRBJ2-5; weak D call: TRBD1 (5 bases). Trimming shortened V by 6 bases and J by 0 bases, and 14 bases separated the two germline ends. This CDR3 region has 15 residues. The CDR3 DNA is TGTGCCAGCAGGGCCGCCACAGGAGACCAAGAGACCCAGTACTTC. Translating gives CASRAATGDQETQYF.

In its sample, this clonotype was seen many times. The chain is built from TRBV7-9 and TRBJ2-1, with 10 bases fitting TRBD2. This CDR3 spans 15 amino acids. The germline V gene encodes CDR1 SEHNR and CDR2 FQNEAQ (reference sequence). J was trimmed by 7 bases and V by 6 bases; bases with no gene match: 9. The CDR3 DNA is TGTGCCAGCAGGCCCTCTAGCGGGGGCCTGAATGAGCAGTTCTTC. Amino acid sequence: CASRPSSGGLNEQFF. Variable domain in full (rest from reference TRBV7-9 and TRBJ2-1): DTGVSQNPRHKITKRGQNVTFRCDPISEHNRLYWYRQTLGQGPEFLTYFQNEAQLEKSRLLSDRFSAERPKGSFSTLEIQRTEQGDSAMYLCASRPSSGGLNEQFFGPGTRLTVL.

CDR3 loop: CASGYGQRPNEQYF. Written as DNA, the CDR3 is TGCGCCAGCGGATATGGACAGCGGCCGAACGAGCAGTACTTC. The chain uses TRBV5-1 and TRBJ2-7; tentative D call: TRBD1 (6 bases). Trimming removed 7 bases at V and 5 bases at J, with 19 bases between. CDR3 length: 14 amino acids. Germline lookup yields CDR1 SGHRS and CDR2 YFSETQ.

J is TRBJ1-1 and V is TRBV20-1, with D hard to call. V was clipped by 3 bases and J by 0 bases, with 11 bases between them. The germline V gene encodes CDR1 DFQATT and CDR2 SNEGSKA (reference sequence). CDR3 length: 14 residues. In DNA form, the CDR3 reads TGCAGTGCTAGCCGGGAGGGAATGAACACTGAAGCTTTCTTT. Amino acid sequence: CSASREGMNTEAFF.

This clonotype was detected many times. The chain has TRBV5-1 and TRBJ2-1, with D tentatively TRBD2 (6 bases). V lost 4 bases to trimming and J lost 4 bases, with 15 bases between them. This CDR3 has 15 amino acids. Germline V gene sequence: CDR1 SGHRS, CDR2 YFSETQ. The DNA for the CDR3 is TGCGCCAGCAGCCCCCCTCGCGGGGATTACAATGAGCAGTTCTTC. It encodes CASSPPRGDYNEQFF.

The rearrangement links TRBV5-1 to TRBJ2-1; D is possibly TRBD2 (6 bases). The CDR3 contains 14 residues. Trimming removed 3 bases from V and 7 bases from J, with 14 bases in between. CDR1 is SGHRS and CDR2 is YFSETQ in the germline V gene. The CDR3 protein is CASSWDGTPNEQFF. CDR3 in DNA: TGCGCCAGCAGCTGGGACGGGACTCCGAATGAGCAGTTCTTC.

This clonotype came up a few times. The chain joins TRBV13 to TRBJ2-5; D gene ambiguous. Germline CDR1 reads PRHDT; CDR2 reads FYEKMQ (reference sequence). V was trimmed by 6 bases and J by 3 bases, leaving 11 bases between them. This CDR3 is built from 13 residues. The CDR3 region is CASSSKSEETQYF. The CDR3 DNA reads as TGTGCCAGCAGTTCGAAATCCGAAGAGACCCAGTACTTC. Full variable domain (outside the CDR3, taken from reference TRBV13 and TRBJ2-5): AAGVIQSPRHLIKEKRETATLKCYPIPRHDTVYWYQQGPGQDPQFLISFYEKMQSDKGSIPDRFSAQQFSDYHSELNMSSLELGDSALYFCASSSKSEETQYFGPGTRLLVL.

This clonotype has more than one count but fewer than ten. CDR3 protein: CSVVVGARNTGELFF. The CDR3 DNA sequence: TGCAGCGTTGTGGTGGGGGCTCGGAACACCGGGGAGCTGTTTTTT. The rearrangement uses TRBV29-1 and TRBJ2-2, with D maybe TRBD1 (6 bases). V lost 4 bases and J 1 base, leaving 13 bases between the germline ends. The length of the CDR3 is 15 residues. Germline V gene data show CDR1 as SQVTM and CDR2 as ANQGSEA.

The rearrangement links TRBV20-1 to TRBJ2-1, with 11 positions matching TRBD2. With 7 bases clipped from V and 7 bases from J, the junction kept 9 bases outside the gene matches. The CDR3 extends over 14 amino acids. The V gene's germline CDR1 is DFQATT and CDR2 SNEGSKA (reference sequence). The CDR3 protein is CSVIVTSGKNEQFF. DNA of the CDR3: TGCAGTGTCATTGTGACTAGCGGGAAAAATGAGCAGTTCTTC.

The sample holds a few counts of this clonotype. J is TRBJ1-1 and V is TRBV28; D may be TRBD1 (5 bases). Trimming shortened V by 7 bases and J by 1 base, and 16 bases separated the two germline ends. The germline V gene encodes CDR1 MDHEN and CDR2 SYDVKM. This CDR3 spans 15 amino acids. CDR3 coding DNA: TGTGCCAGCACCGCGGGGGGTCAGTCGAACACTGAAGCTTTCTTT. Translated, it gives CASTAGGQSNTEAFF.

The rearrangement links TRBV27 to TRBJ2-1, with a tentative D call TRBD1 (6 bases). Per germline, CDR1 MNHEY and CDR2 SMNVEV (reference sequence). The CDR3 loop spans 13 amino acids. Trimming took 5 bases from V and 9 from J, leaving 14 bases between them. Here the CDR3 DNA reads TGTGCCAGCAGTACCAGGGGAGAACGTGAGCAGTTCTTC. As protein: CASSTRGEREQFF.

The CDR3 bases are TGTGCCAGCAGTTACCCTCAGGTCAAGCAGTTCTTC. Its translation: CASSYPQVKQFF. V usage is TRBV6-2 or TRBV6-3 and J usage is TRBJ2-1; D is undetermined. CDR3 size: 12 residues. The germline gives CDR1 MNHEY, CDR2 SVGEGT. Trimming pared 2 bases from V and 11 bases from J, leaving 10 bases between.

In its sample, this clonotype was seen many times. The genes are TRBV9 and TRBJ2-7; the D gene is possibly TRBD2 (5 bases). The CDR3 covers 15 residues. Trimming took off 0 bases at V and 0 bases at J, with 10 bases between the two ends. Germline V gene sequence: CDR1 SGDLS, CDR2 YYNGEE. CDR3 DNA sequence: TGTGCCAGCAGCGTAGGGGAGCTGCGCTCCTACGAGCAGTACTTC. Protein product: CASSVGELRSYEQYF.

The chain uses TRBV5-1 and TRBJ1-1; 7 bases are shared with TRBD1. After removal of 4 bases from V and 0 bases from J, the junction contained 3 bases not matched to a gene. CDR1 is SGHRS, CDR2 YFSETQ, per germline. This CDR3 contains 14 residues. The CDR3 is CASSKGTVNTEAFF. Here the CDR3 DNA reads TGCGCCAGCAGCAAAGGGACAGTGAACACTGAAGCTTTCTTT.

This clonotype has just a few counts. This rearrangement joins TRBV7-2 to TRBJ2-5; D is possibly TRBD2 (5 bases). The CDR3 runs 14 residues. V was trimmed by 4 bases and J by 5 bases, leaving 14 bases between them. Germline CDR1 reads SGHTA; CDR2 reads FQGNSA. CDR3 nucleotides: TGTGCCAGCAGCTCCAGAGAGAGGGAGGAGACCCAGTACTTC. Its translation is CASSSREREETQYF.